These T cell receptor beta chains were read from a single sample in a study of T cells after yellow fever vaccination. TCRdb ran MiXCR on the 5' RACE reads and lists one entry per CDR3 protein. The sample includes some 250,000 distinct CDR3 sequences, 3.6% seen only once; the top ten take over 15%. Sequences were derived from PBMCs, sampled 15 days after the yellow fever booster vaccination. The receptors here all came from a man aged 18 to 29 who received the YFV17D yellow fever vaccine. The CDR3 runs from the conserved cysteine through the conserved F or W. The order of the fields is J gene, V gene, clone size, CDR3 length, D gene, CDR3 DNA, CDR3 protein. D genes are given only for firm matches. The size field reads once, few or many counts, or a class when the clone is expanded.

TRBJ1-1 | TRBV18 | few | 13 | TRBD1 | TGTGCCAGCTCACCCAACAGGGGGCGAATAGCTTTCTTT | CASSPNRGRIAFF
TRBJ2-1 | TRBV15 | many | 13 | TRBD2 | TGTGCCACCAGCAGAGTCCTAGCGGAGGAGCAGTTCTTC | CATSRVLAEEQFF
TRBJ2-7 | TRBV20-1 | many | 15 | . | TGCAGTGCTCGGGAGTGGCGGCTCTTTTCCTACGAGCAGTACTTC | CSAREWRLFSYEQYF
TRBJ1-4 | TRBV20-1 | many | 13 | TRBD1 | TGCAGTGCGACAGGGACAACTAATGAAAAACTGTTTTTT | CSATGTTNEKLFF
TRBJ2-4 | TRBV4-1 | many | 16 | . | TGCGCCAGCAGCCAAGGAGCCGCGGTAGCCAAAAACATTCAGTACTTC | CASSQGAAVAKNIQYF
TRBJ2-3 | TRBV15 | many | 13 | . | TGTGCCACCAGCGCACGAGGGAAAGATACGCAGTATTTT | CATSARGKDTQYF
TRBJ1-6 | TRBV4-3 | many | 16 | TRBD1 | TGCGCCAGCAGCCCCCGGGACAGCTCCTATAATTCACCCCTCCACTTT | CASSPRDSSYNSPLHF
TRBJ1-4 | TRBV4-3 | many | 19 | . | TGCGCCAGCAGCCAAGATATCCCGGGACGGTTTGCAACTAATGAAAAACTGTTTTTT | CASSQDIPGRFATNEKLFF
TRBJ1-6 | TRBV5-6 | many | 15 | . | TGTGCCAGCACCAACGGGGGGGGATTTGGCTCACCCCTCCACTTT | CASTNGGGFGSPLHF
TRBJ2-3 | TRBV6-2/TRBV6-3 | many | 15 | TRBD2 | TGTGCCAGCAGTTACTCACTAGCGGGGTCAGATACGCAGTATTTT | CASSYSLAGSDTQYF
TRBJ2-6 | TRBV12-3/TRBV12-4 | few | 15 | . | TGTGCCAGCAGTTCACAGGTCTCTGGGGCCAACGTCCTGACTTTC | CASSSQVSGANVLTF
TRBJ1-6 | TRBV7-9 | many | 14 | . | TGTGCCAGCAGCTTAGCCCAGGGTAATTCACCCCTCCACTTT | CASSLAQGNSPLHF
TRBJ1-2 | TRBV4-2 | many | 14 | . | TGTGCCAGCAGCCAAGTCGGTCAGGGTTATGGCTACACCTTC | CASSQVGQGYGYTF
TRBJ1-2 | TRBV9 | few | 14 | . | TGTGCCAGCACCATGGGGTTAGGGTACTATGGCTACACCTTC | CASTMGLGYYGYTF
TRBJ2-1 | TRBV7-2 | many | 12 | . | TGTGCCAGCAGCGAACAGGGCTATGAGCAGTTCTTC | CASSEQGYEQFF
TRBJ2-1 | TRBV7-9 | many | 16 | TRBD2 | TGTGCCAGCACCCCGCCGGGACTAGCGGGGGGCAATGAGCAGTTCTTC | CASTPPGLAGGNEQFF
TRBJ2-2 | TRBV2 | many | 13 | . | TGTGCCAGCAGGGTAGGGAACACCGGGGAGCTGTTTTTT | CASRVGNTGELFF
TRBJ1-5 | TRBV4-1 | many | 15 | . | TGCGCCAGCAGCCAAGATGGGGGACGTTTAGGGCCCCAGCATTTT | CASSQDGGRLGPQHF
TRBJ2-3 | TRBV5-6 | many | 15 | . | TGTGCCAGCAGCTTGGAACAGTATAGCACAGATACGCAGTATTTT | CASSLEQYSTDTQYF
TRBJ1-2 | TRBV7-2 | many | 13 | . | TGTGCCAGCAGCACGACGACCAACTATGGCTACACCTTC | CASSTTTNYGYTF
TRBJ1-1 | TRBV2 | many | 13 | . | TGTGCCAGCGGGGAGGAGGTGAACACTGAAGCTTTCTTT | CASGEEVNTEAFF
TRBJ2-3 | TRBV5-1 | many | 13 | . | TGCGCCAGCAGCTTCGGCAGTACAGATACGCAGTATTTT | CASSFGSTDTQYF
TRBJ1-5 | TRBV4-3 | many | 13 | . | TGCGCCAGCAGCCTGGGGGAGAATCAGCCCCAGCATTTT | CASSLGENQPQHF
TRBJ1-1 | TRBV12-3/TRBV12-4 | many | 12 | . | TGTGCCAGCAACCTTGGAGACACTGAAGCTTTCTTT | CASNLGDTEAFF